The next 29 T cell receptor beta chains were all read from a single sample in a study of blood T cell repertoires in COVID-19. TCRdb's copy holds only in-frame clones and misses some; the assay was immunoSEQ multiplex PCR. This sample has about 200,000 clones, with 80% to 95% found just once. Sequenced sample: peripheral blood. The receptors originated from a man aged 45-60 years with acute or convalescent COVID-19.

The V gene is TRBV30, the J gene TRBJ2-1; maybe TRBD2 (6 bases). Per germline, CDR1 GTSNPN and CDR2 SVGIG (reference sequence). Trimming removed 1 base from V and 9 bases from J, with 7 bases in between. CDR3 length: 11 residues. The DNA of the CDR3 is TGTGCCTGGAGTGGGGAGGTTGAGCAGTTCTTC. Its protein is CAWSGEVEQFF.

The count of this clone is one. V gene TRBV30 combines with J gene TRBJ2-1; 12 positions agree with TRBD2. This CDR3 is 18 amino acids long. Germline V gene lookup returns CDR1 GTSNPN and CDR2 SVGIG (reference sequence). V lost 0 bases, J lost 5 bases, and 11 bases stayed unmatched. The CDR3 loop is CAWSVKPYRTSGDNEQFF. The CDR3 coding sequence is TGTGCCTGGAGTGTAAAGCCCTATCGGACTAGCGGGGACAATGAGCAGTTCTTC.

This chain joins TRBV4-2 and TRBJ2-5, with TRBD2 matching 8 bases. The CDR3 covers 17 residues. CDR1 is LGHNA, CDR2 YNFKEQ, per germline. The trim removed 0 bases at V and 4 bases at J, leaving 10 bases unmatched. Here the CDR3 DNA reads TGTGCCAGCAGCCAAGAGCGGCACGGGGGGGGTGCAGAGACCCAGTACTTC. It specifies CASSQERHGGGAETQYF.

The V call is TRBV5-8, the J call TRBJ2-7; 11 bases are a match to TRBD2. CDR1 SGHTS and CDR2 YDEGEE come from the germline V gene. Trimming removed 0 bases from V and 7 bases from J; junction bases left unmatched: 6. There are 15 residues in the CDR3. CDR3 coding DNA: TGTGCCAGCAGCTTGGTACTAGCGGGAGTAGGGGAGCAGTACTTC. Amino acids: CASSLVLAGVGEQYF. Full variable domain (rest looked up from reference TRBV5-8 and TRBJ2-7): EAGVTQSPTHLIKTRGQQATLRCSPISGHTSVYWYQQALGLGLQFLLWYDEGEERNRGNFPPRFSGRQFPNYSSELNVNALELEDSALYLCASSLVLAGVGEQYFGPGTRLTVT.

The chain uses TRBV6-2 or TRBV6-3 and TRBJ2-5, with TRBD2 identical over 11 bases. Germline CDR1 and CDR2: MNHEY and SVGEGT. With 5 bases clipped from V and 3 bases from J, the junction kept 14 bases outside the gene matches. This CDR3 has 18 residues. The CDR3 protein is CASSRLRLAGRNEETQYF. The CDR3 nucleotides are TGTGCCAGCAGTCGCCTCCGACTAGCGGGGAGGAATGAAGAGACCCAGTACTTC.

The rearrangement uses TRBV4-3 and TRBJ1-1; no clear D. The CDR3 consists of 15 residues. The V and J ends lost 0 bases and 4 bases respectively, with 12 bases between them. CDR1 is LGHNA, CDR2 YSLEER, per germline. The CDR3 DNA reads as TGCGCCAGCAGCCAAGAGCCCAACCGGGGCACTGAAGCTTTCTTT. The encoded protein is CASSQEPNRGTEAFF.

The chain joins TRBV28 to TRBJ2-3; the match to TRBD2 covers 14 bases. Trimming cost V 7 bases and J 2 bases; bases outside gene matches: 17. Germline values: CDR1 MDHEN, CDR2 SYDVKM. The CDR3 is made up of 20 amino acids. The CDR3 sequence: CASTPSWPTSGREDTDTQYF. CDR3 bases: TGTGCCAGCACCCCGTCCTGGCCGACTAGCGGGAGGGAAGACACAGATACGCAGTATTTT. The whole variable domain, filled in from reference TRBV28 and TRBJ2-3, reads DVKVTQSSRYLVKRTGEKVFLECVQDMDHENMFWYRQDPGLGLRLIYFSYDVKMKEKGDIPEGYSVSREKKERFSLILESASTNQTSMYLCASTPSWPTSGREDTDTQYFGPGTRLTVL.

The genes are TRBV28 and TRBJ1-6; 7 bases match TRBD1. The CDR3 is made up of 14 amino acids. The ends lost 6 bases at V and 4 bases at J; junction bases unmatched: 3. The V gene's germline CDR1 is MDHEN and CDR2 SYDVKM. DNA of the CDR3: TGTGCCAGCAGAACACAGGGGTATAATTCACCCCTCCACTTT. Amino acid sequence: CASRTQGYNSPLHF.

This chain joins TRBV6-1 and TRBJ2-7, with D tentatively TRBD2 (5 bases). V shed 2 bases and J shed 5 bases, with 7 bases lying between them. Germline CDR1 is MNHNS and CDR2 is SASEGT. CDR3 size: 12 residues. The DNA for the CDR3 is TGTGCCAGCAGTGAAAGCGGTGACGAGCAGTACTTC. It translates to CASSESGDEQYF.

The V and J genes are TRBV5-4 and TRBJ1-1; the D is unclear. Between the trimmed V and J ends, which lost 4 bases and 7 bases, there was a span of 11 bases. This CDR3 has 12 residues. Germline CDR1 SGHNT, CDR2 YYREEE (reference sequence). CDR3 nucleotides: TGTGCCAGCAGCAACGGGGATTATGAAGCTTTCTTT. Translated: CASSNGDYEAFF.

This clone was seen just once. V gene TRBV9 combines with J gene TRBJ2-5; 7 positions match TRBD1. J was trimmed by 2 bases and V by 3 bases; bases with no gene match: 10. The CDR3 spans 16 residues. Germline lookup yields CDR1 SGDLS and CDR2 YYNGEE. CDR3 loop: CASSDHRGRGQETQYF. In DNA, the CDR3 is TGTGCCAGCAGCGACCACAGGGGAAGGGGGCAAGAGACCCAGTACTTC.

The gene calls are TRBV12-3 or TRBV12-4 and TRBJ2-7; 13 nucleotides agree with TRBD2. J lost 7 bases, V lost 8 bases, and 5 bases had no gene match. The CDR3 runs to 13 residues. CDR3 DNA: TGTGCCAGCGGACTAGCGGGAGTGGGAGAGCAGTACTTC. Translation: CASGLAGVGEQYF.

This clone showed up just once. The V call is TRBV7-2, the J call TRBJ1-2; the D is unclear. The ends were cut back, 0 bases at V and 1 base at J, with 9 bases in the middle. CDR3 length equals 15 residues. The V gene's germline CDR1 is SGHTA and CDR2 FQGNSA. CDR3 amino acids: CASSLAGSLNYGYTF. In DNA, the CDR3 is TGTGCCAGCAGCTTAGCAGGGAGCCTTAACTATGGCTACACCTTC.

The rearrangement links TRBV10-3 to TRBJ2-2; 8 nucleotides align to TRBD1. J was trimmed by 3 bases and V by 6 bases; bases with no gene match: 9. This CDR3 has 16 amino acids. The germline CDR1 and CDR2 sequences are ENHRY and SYGVKD. CDR3 sequence reads: CAISYGQGGYTGELFF. CDR3 nucleotide sequence: TGTGCCATCAGCTACGGACAGGGCGGTTACACCGGGGAGCTGTTTTTT.

The chain recombines TRBV14 with TRBJ1-2, with a weak D call TRBD1 (5 bases). The V end was cut by 4 bases, the J end by 0 bases, with 9 bases between. The germline V gene has CDR1 SGHDN and CDR2 FVKESK. The CDR3 extends over 14 amino acids. The CDR3 nucleotides are TGTGCCAGCAGCCGGGGCAAATCTAACTATGGCTACACCTTC. It encodes CASSRGKSNYGYTF.

The chain is built from TRBV7-9 and TRBJ2-1; the match to TRBD2 covers 10 bases. CDR3 length: 14 residues. Germline CDR1 SEHNR, CDR2 FQNEAQ (reference sequence). Trimming removed 2 bases from V and 5 bases from J; junction bases left unmatched: 0. The chain's CDR3 is CASSLLAGDNEQFF. CDR3 DNA sequence: TGTGCCAGCAGCTTACTAGCGGGGGACAATGAGCAGTTCTTC. The full variable domain, rest sourced from reference TRBV7-9 and TRBJ2-1, is DTGVSQNPRHKITKRGQNVTFRCDPISEHNRLYWYRQTLGQGPEFLTYFQNEAQLEKSRLLSDRFSAERPKGSFSTLEIQRTEQGDSAMYLCASSLLAGDNEQFFGPGTRLTVL.

This chain connects TRBV7-2 to TRBJ2-1; D is possibly TRBD2 (7 bases). The germline gives CDR1 SGHTA, CDR2 FQGNSA. The CDR3 consists of 15 residues. V dropped 5 bases and J dropped 2 bases, with 13 bases sitting between them. The CDR3 loop is CASSPRGGTYNEQFF. The CDR3 region has the DNA TGTGCCAGCAGCCCAAGGGGGGGTACCTACAATGAGCAGTTCTTC.

J is TRBJ1-2 and V is TRBV28; 9 nucleotides match TRBD1. J gave up 7 bases and V 2 bases, and 5 bases lay outside the gene matches. Per germline, CDR1 MDHEN and CDR2 SYDVKM. The CDR3 sequence is 14 residues long. In nucleotides, the CDR3 is TGTGCCAGCAGTTTAAGGGACAGGGCCGGTGGCTACACCTTC. Its translation is CASSLRDRAGGYTF.

The V call is TRBV29-1, the J call TRBJ2-1; TRBD2 aligns across 10 bases. The CDR3 is made up of 15 amino acids. The V and J ends lost 0 bases and 6 bases, in that order; junction bases with no gene match: 5. Looked up from germline, CDR1 is SQVTM and CDR2 is ANQGSEA. The CDR3 nucleotides are TGCAGCGTTGAAGATCTAGCGGGAGTCGGCAATGAGCAGTTCTTC. Its protein product is CSVEDLAGVGNEQFF.

This chain uses TRBV5-5 with TRBJ1-5, with 11 bases fitting TRBD1. The CDR3 has 15 residues. The germline CDR1 and CDR2 sequences are SGHKS and YYEKEE (reference sequence). V lost 3 bases and J lost 6; bases outside the gene matches: 5. The CDR3 nucleotides are TGTGCCAGCAGCTGGGGACAGGGGGAGGTTCAGCCCCAGCATTTT. Its translation: CASSWGQGEVQPQHF.

V usage is TRBV4-3 and J usage is TRBJ2-3; 13 bases are a match to TRBD2. The germline V gene encodes CDR1 LGHNA and CDR2 YSLEER. The V segment lost 0 bases and the J segment 2 bases; nucleotides outside the gene matches: 8. The CDR3 totals 19 residues. The CDR3 here is CASSQEPPGLAGSTDTQYF. The CDR3 nucleotides are TGCGCCAGCAGCCAAGAACCCCCGGGACTAGCGGGGTCCACAGATACGCAGTATTTT.

This chain links TRBV5-4 with TRBJ1-1, with 7 bases matching TRBD1. CDR3 length: 14 amino acids. V trimming: 3 bases; J trimming: 2 bases; junction bases outside the gene matches: 4. Germline CDR1 and CDR2: SGHNT and YYREEE (reference sequence). The CDR3 DNA is TGTGCCAGCAGCTCCCGGGACAGTAACACTGAAGCTTTCTTT. Encoded protein: CASSSRDSNTEAFF.

The gene calls are TRBV4-3 and TRBJ1-2, with TRBD1 matching over 9 bases. Germline V gene sequence: CDR1 LGHNA, CDR2 YSLEER. Trimming took 5 bases from V and 6 from J; bases not matched to a gene: 10. The CDR3 is made up of 15 amino acids. CDR3 in amino acids: CASSSPGQGMDGYTF. CDR3 sequence (DNA): TGCGCCAGCAGCTCGCCGGGACAGGGAATGGATGGCTACACCTTC.

The J gene is TRBJ2-3, the V gene TRBV29-1; D gene ambiguous. V dropped 6 bases and J dropped 2 bases, with 3 bases sitting between them. Germline V gene lookup returns CDR1 SQVTM and CDR2 ANQGSEA. This CDR3 is built from 10 residues. The CDR3 DNA is TGCAGCGTCAACACAGATACGCAGTATTTT. Translating gives CSVNTDTQYF.

V is TRBV3-1 (or the pseudogene TRBV3-2) and J is TRBJ2-2; TRBD2 might be the D (6 bases). V was cut by 0 bases and J by 1 base, with 24 bases left in between. CDR1 LGHDT and CDR2 YNNKEL come from the germline V gene (reference sequence). The CDR3 extends over 21 amino acids. The CDR3: CASSQDLDYTWTGENTGELFF. Here the CDR3 DNA reads TGTGCCAGCAGCCAAGACTTGGACTACACTTGGACCGGCGAGAACACCGGGGAGCTGTTTTTT.

V usage is TRBV19 and J usage is TRBJ1-5; TRBD1 aligns across 8 bases. Germline V CDR1 and CDR2: LNHDA, SQIVND (reference sequence). The CDR3 runs 17 residues. Trimming cost V 9 bases and J 0 bases; bases outside gene matches: 13. The CDR3, as DNA: TGTGCCAGGGCACCCATGGGACAGGAGAATAGCAATCAGCCCCAGCATTTT. Its protein is CARAPMGQENSNQPQHF.

The chain has TRBV29-1 and TRBJ2-1; tentative D call: TRBD2 (6 bases). CDR3 size: 11 residues. V was clipped by 7 bases and J by 7 bases, with 11 bases between them. In germline, CDR1 is SQVTM, CDR2 ANQGSEA. For the CDR3, the DNA is TGCAGCGGAAGTAGCGGAAATGAGCAGTTCTTC. This encodes CSGSSGNEQFF.

The V and J genes are TRBV6-2 or TRBV6-3 and TRBJ2-5; 10 nucleotides align to TRBD1. V trimming: 1 base; J trimming: 1 base; junction bases outside the gene matches: 3. Germline V gene lookup returns CDR1 MNHEY and CDR2 SVGEGT. The CDR3 consists of 16 residues. The CDR3 DNA follows: TGTGCCAGCAGTTACTGGGGGACAGGGGCCCAAGAGACCCAGTACTTC. Translated: CASSYWGTGAQETQYF.

The chain recombines TRBV19 with TRBJ2-2, with 9 nucleotides matching TRBD2. Germline V gives CDR1 LNHDA, CDR2 SQIVND (reference sequence). The CDR3 runs 15 residues. J gave up 5 bases and V 7 bases, and 8 bases lay outside the gene matches. CDR3 loop: CASTPVAGGTGELFF. CDR3 DNA: TGTGCCAGTACGCCGGTGGCGGGAGGGACCGGGGAGCTGTTTTTT.